The clone carrying this T cell receptor (beta chain) was observed a single time. Generated by immunoSEQ multiplex PCR, the TCRdb table keeps only in-frame clones and is missing some. This sample yields about 330,000 clones, of which roughly 90% are seen a single time; nearly 6.5% belongs to the top ten. V lost 4 bases, J lost 8 bases, and 15 bases lay in between. This CDR3 has 14 amino acids. Germline assignment: CDR1 MNHEY and CDR2 SMNVEV (reference sequence). This entry belongs to a study of blood T cell repertoires in COVID-19. Study-level background: Both acute and convalescent COVID-19 samples were obtained from the United States, Italy and Spain. The analysed material was cDNA or gDNA that came from T cells, B-cell-depleted T cells, or PBMCs.

The chain recombines TRBV27 with TRBJ2-1; TRBD1 might be the D (5 bases). What was sequenced was peripheral blood. The clonotype originates from a man aged 18-30 years who had recovered from COVID-19. The CDR3 bases are TGTGCCAGCAGTTGGGGCCCCGGCCCCTATGAGCAGTTCTTC. Protein product: CASSWGPGPYEQFF.